This T cell receptor beta chain comes out of a study of Graves' ophthalmopathy and Graves' hyperthyroidism. About the study: Stable hyperthyroidism meant no ophthalmopathy within 18 months of follow-up.

Beta-chain TCR CDR3 regions were amplified from RNA transcripts. Second-round multiplex PCR followed a first-round RT-PCR using HTBI primers. A single record per CDR3 protein comes from TCRdb applying MiXCR to the multiplex PCR reads. This repertoire shows approximately 1.2 million distinct CDR3 sequences, roughly 35% found once; its top ten account for more than 9.5%. Many counts were recorded for this clonotype. The CDR3 totals 13 residues. Germline V gene data show CDR1 as WNHNN and CDR2 as SYGVQD (reference sequence). V lost 5 bases and J 7 bases, leaving 14 bases between the germline ends. Patients were diagnosed from clinical symptoms, serum thyroxine, TRAb, thyroid ultrasound and orbital computed tomography.

The sample was peripheral blood or thyroid tissue (not recorded which). The chain has TRBV10-1 and TRBJ2-5; D remains unclear. The receptor was isolated from an adult man with Graves' hyperthyroidism. CDR3 residues: CASSRQKEGTQYF. CDR3 sequence (DNA): TGCGCCAGCAGTAGGCAAAAAGAAGGGACCCAGTACTTC.